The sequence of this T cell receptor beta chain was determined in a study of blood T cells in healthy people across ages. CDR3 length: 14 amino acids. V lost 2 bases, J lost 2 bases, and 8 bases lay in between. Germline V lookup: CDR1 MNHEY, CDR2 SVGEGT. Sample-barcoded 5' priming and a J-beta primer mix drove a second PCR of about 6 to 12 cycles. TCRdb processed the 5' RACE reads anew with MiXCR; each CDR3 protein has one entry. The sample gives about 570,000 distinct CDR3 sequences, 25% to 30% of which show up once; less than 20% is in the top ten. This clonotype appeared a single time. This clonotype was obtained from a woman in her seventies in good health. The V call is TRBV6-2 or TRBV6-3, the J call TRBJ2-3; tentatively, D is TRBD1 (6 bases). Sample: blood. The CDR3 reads CASSYRDNTDTQYF. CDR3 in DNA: TGTGCCAGCAGTTACCGGGACAACACAGATACGCAGTATTTT.